The 11 T cell receptor beta chains presented below share a single source sample, sequenced in a study of PD-L1 blockade in urothelial cancer. Data came from immunoSEQ multiplex PCR; TCRdb stores just in-frame clones and leaves some out. The data hold 100,000 or so clones, with under 85% observed a single time. The specimen comprised PBMCs, sampled around atezolizumab (anti-PD-L1) treatment. Receptor source: a man in his forties or fifties with urothelial cancer.

The J gene is TRBJ1-1, the V gene TRBV19, with a tentative D call TRBD1 (5 bases). CDR1 LNHDA and CDR2 SQIVND come from the germline V gene (reference sequence). This CDR3 has 13 amino acids. Trimming removed 6 bases from V and 7 bases from J, with 15 bases in between. CDR3 coding DNA: TGTGCCAGTAGCCCCCCCAGGGTCAATGAAGCTTTCTTT. Protein sequence: CASSPPRVNEAFF.

The V gene is TRBV19, the J gene TRBJ2-1, with 8 bases that match TRBD2. Germline CDR1 is LNHDA and CDR2 is SQIVND (reference sequence). The CDR3 runs to 13 residues. Germline trimming cut 9 bases from V and 3 bases from J; bases unmatched to any gene: 4. CDR3 DNA: TGTGCCAGCGGGCGGGAGGTCTACAATGAGCAGTTCTTC. Its translation is CASGREVYNEQFF. Filled out from reference TRBV19 and TRBJ2-1, the complete variable domain reads DGGITQSPKYLFRKEGQNVTLSCEQNLNHDAMYWYRQDPGQGLRLIYYSQIVNDFQKGDIAEGYSVSREKKESFPLTVTSAQKNPTAFYLCASGREVYNEQFFGPGTRLTVL.

CDR3 DNA: TGTGCCAGCAGTTCATTCGGACAGTCCCGCTACGAGCAGTACTTC. Translating it yields CASSSFGQSRYEQYF. The rearrangement joins TRBV28 to TRBJ2-7, with a possible D match to TRBD1 (6 bases). V was cut by 4 bases and J by 3 bases, with 16 bases left in between. The CDR3 totals 15 residues. Germline CDR1 is MDHEN and CDR2 is SYDVKM.

This chain links TRBV19 with TRBJ1-5; D is ambiguous. The V end lost 5 bases, the J end lost 7 bases, and 18 bases lay between the germline ends. CDR1 is LNHDA and CDR2 is SQIVND in the germline V gene (reference sequence). This CDR3 contains 15 residues. CDR3 in amino acids: CASSPQVGGGQPQHF. In DNA, the CDR3 is TGTGCCAGTAGTCCCCAAGTGGGAGGCGGCCAGCCCCAGCATTTT.

The chain carries TRBV7-2 and TRBJ2-1; 7 nucleotides agree with TRBD2. V was clipped by 1 base and J by 5 bases; unmatched bases: 2. The CDR3 length is 14 residues. Germline loops: CDR1 SGHTA, CDR2 FQGNSA. The CDR3 DNA reads TGTGCCAGCAGCTTAGGAGGACTAGACAATGAGCAGTTCTTC. This translates into CASSLGGLDNEQFF.

The chain carries TRBV7-3 and TRBJ2-5; TRBD2 matches at 9 bases. Germline V gene sequence: CDR1 SGHTA, CDR2 FQGTGA. J was trimmed by 2 bases and V by 3 bases; bases with no gene match: 1. This CDR3 is 14 amino acids long. Here the CDR3 DNA reads TGTGCCAGCAGCTTTAGCGGGGGACAAGAGACCCAGTACTTC. As protein: CASSFSGGQETQYF.

V is TRBV7-3 and J is TRBJ2-3; weak D call: TRBD2 (5 bases). Trimming cost V 4 bases and J 3 bases, with 8 bases left between them. Germline CDR1 SGHTA, CDR2 FQGTGA. CDR3 size: 13 residues. CDR3 nucleotides: TGTGCCAGCAGCTCGGGGTCGACAGATACGCAGTATTTT. Translation: CASSSGSTDTQYF.

The chain links TRBV5-4 to TRBJ1-1; TRBD1 aligns across 11 bases. The CDR3 sequence is 17 residues long. Unmatched junction bases numbered 9, after V lost 5 bases and J lost 0 bases. Germline V gene sequence: CDR1 SGHNT, CDR2 YYREEE (reference sequence). The CDR3 DNA is TGTGCCAGCAGATCTGGGACAGGGGGGGCGATGAACACTGAAGCTTTCTTT. As protein: CASRSGTGGAMNTEAFF.

CDR3 loop: CASSLLLGSVNEQFF. The CDR3 nucleotides are TGTGCCAGCAGTTTATTACTCGGGTCTGTAAATGAGCAGTTCTTC. The chain employs TRBV28 and TRBJ2-1; D gene ambiguous. Germline V lookup: CDR1 MDHEN, CDR2 SYDVKM. Trimming removed 1 base at V and 7 bases at J, with 14 bases between. The CDR3 sequence is 15 residues long.

The rearrangement uses TRBV11-2 and TRBJ2-7; 8 bases are a match to TRBD2. V gave up 6 bases and J gave up 6 bases; unmatched junction bases: 7. The germline V gene encodes CDR1 SGHAT and CDR2 FQNNGV. The CDR3 consists of 13 residues. The DNA of the CDR3 is TGTGCCAGCAGGGAGGCGGCGGGAGGCGAGCAGTACTTC. This codes for CASREAAGGEQYF.

The chain carries TRBV7-9 and TRBJ2-3, with a possible D match to TRBD1 (5 bases). V was cut by 3 bases and J by 14 bases, with 18 bases left in between. The germline gives CDR1 SEHNR, CDR2 FQNEAQ (reference sequence). The CDR3 length is 13 residues. As DNA, the CDR3 is TGTGCCAGCAGCTTCGACAGTCGTTCGTTGGGGTATTTT. It specifies CASSFDSRSLGYF.